These 14 T cell receptor beta chains came from one sample sequenced in a study of cytomegalovirus exposure and HLA in healthy donors. With 60 Vbeta and 13 Jbeta primers, the PCR was carried out. TCRdb keeps only in-frame clones here, not all; method: immunoSEQ multiplex PCR. This table has 100,000 to 150,000 clones, about 80% appearing once. The sequenced material came from PBMCs. Source of these receptors: a woman between 45 and 60 years old in good health and CMV-seronegative.

V and J are TRBV19 and TRBJ1-1; the match to TRBD1 covers 7 bases. Germline V gives CDR1 LNHDA, CDR2 SQIVND (reference sequence). J gave up 5 bases and V 3 bases, and 6 bases lay outside the gene matches. The CDR3 loop spans 14 amino acids. In nucleotides, the CDR3 is TGTGCCAGTAGTATCCCAGGGGGAAATACTGAAGCTTTCTTT. Translating it yields CASSIPGGNTEAFF.

This clone occurred a few times. Distinct nucleotide sequences in the sample also encode this CDR3. The chain has TRBV18 and TRBJ1-1; 9 bases map to TRBD1. The CDR3 covers 13 residues. From germline, CDR1 is KGHSH and CDR2 LQKENI. Trimming at V came to 3 bases and at J to 4 bases, leaving 0 bases not matched to a gene. The CDR3 reads CASSPGQGTEAFF. The CDR3 DNA reads as TGTGCCAGCTCACCGGGACAGGGCACTGAAGCTTTCTTT.

This rearrangement joins TRBV11-2 to TRBJ2-5, with D perhaps TRBD2 (6 bases). V lost 0 bases to trimming and J lost 1 base, with 9 bases between them. The length of the CDR3 is 15 residues. CDR1 SGHAT and CDR2 FQNNGV come from the germline V gene. CDR3 protein: CASSLESSGQETQYF. CDR3 nucleotides: TGTGCCAGCAGCTTAGAAAGTAGCGGCCAAGAGACCCAGTACTTC.

V is TRBV11-1 and J is TRBJ2-2; 8 positions agree with TRBD1. The CDR3 is 16 residues long. After removal of 5 bases from V and 8 bases from J, the junction contained 13 bases not matched to a gene. The germline CDR1 and CDR2 sequences are SGHAT and FQDESV (reference sequence). CDR3: CASSPSSGGAMGELFF. In DNA form, the CDR3 reads TGTGCCAGCAGCCCCAGCTCAGGGGGCGCGATGGGGGAGCTGTTTTTT.

V usage is TRBV5-6 and J usage is TRBJ2-7, with a possible D match to TRBD2 (6 bases). The CDR3 is 14 amino acids. V shed 5 bases and J shed 7 bases, with 19 bases lying between them. CDR1 is SGHDT, CDR2 YYEEEE, per germline. CDR3 residues: CASSSSGSMKEQYF. CDR3 nucleotide sequence: TGTGCCAGCAGTTCCAGCGGGTCCATGAAAGAGCAGTACTTC.

V and J are TRBV7-2 and TRBJ2-3; 9 bases fit TRBD1. CDR1 SGHTA and CDR2 FQGNSA come from the germline V gene. This CDR3 comprises 17 residues. Germline trimming cut 5 bases from V and 4 bases from J; bases unmatched to any gene: 13. The CDR3, as DNA: TGTGCCAGCAGCCCTAGGACAGGGGAAAGTCTCGCAGATACGCAGTATTTT. Encoded protein: CASSPRTGESLADTQYF.

This chain connects TRBV19 to TRBJ2-7, with a weak D call TRBD2 (6 bases). Trimming removed 2 bases at V and 4 bases at J, with 21 bases between. The CDR3 covers 17 residues. CDR1 and CDR2 (germline): LNHDA, SQIVND (reference sequence). DNA for the CDR3: TGTGCCAGTAGTATACCCCCCGGGAGCGGGCCTGGATACGAGCAGTACTTC. Encoded protein: CASSIPPGSGPGYEQYF.

The chain links TRBV28 to TRBJ2-2, with D hard to call. The CDR3 consists of 15 residues. Germline CDR1 reads MDHEN; CDR2 reads SYDVKM. The germline V and J ends were trimmed by 5 bases and 8 bases, with 18 bases remaining between them. In DNA, the CDR3 is TGTGCCAGCAGTAACCCGGGTCTCTCGACTGGGGAGCTGTTTTTT. Translated, it gives CASSNPGLSTGELFF.

The rearrangement links TRBV18 to TRBJ1-1, with 9 bases aligning to TRBD1. This CDR3 comprises 14 residues. V gave up 3 bases and J gave up 5 bases; unmatched junction bases: 4. Germline V lookup: CDR1 KGHSH, CDR2 LQKENI. This CDR3 reads CASSPRTGETEAFF. CDR3 sequence (DNA): TGTGCCAGCTCACCGAGGACAGGGGAAACTGAAGCTTTCTTT.

Notes on this clone: The junction does not match germline at one end; this may be a read error. V and J are TRBV5-1 and TRBJ2-1; 8 nucleotides line up with TRBD1. The CDR3 spans 14 residues. Germline values: CDR1 SGHRS, CDR2 YFSETQ. The CDR3 nucleotides read TGCGCCAGCGAATCCGGACAGGGCCAAAAGCCCGGAATCTTC. It translates to CASESGQGQKPGIF.

V and J are TRBV23-1 and TRBJ2-2; 10 bases match TRBD1. TRBV23-1 is placed among ORFs of uncertain function. J lost 4 bases, V lost 11 bases, and 10 bases had no gene match. The CDR3 has 15 amino acids. For the CDR3, the DNA is TGCGCCGGTCCCCTTGGGACAGGGGCCACCGGGGAGCTGTTTTTT. Amino acid sequence: CAGPLGTGATGELFF.

The genes are TRBV27 and TRBJ1-4; D might be TRBD1 (5 bases). The germline V gene has CDR1 MNHEY and CDR2 SMNVEV (reference sequence). Trimming left V 5 bases short and J 7 bases short, with 17 bases between. The CDR3 length is 15 residues. In nucleotides, the CDR3 is TGTGCCAGCAGTCCTCCGGGACTGGGTATTGAAAAACTGTTTTTT. Translated, it gives CASSPPGLGIEKLFF. Combining the CDR3 with reference TRBV27 and TRBJ1-4 gives the whole variable domain EAQVTQNPRYLITVTGKKLTVTCSQNMNHEYMSWYRQDPGLGLRQIYYSMNVEVTDKGDVPEGYKVSRKEKRNFPLILESPSPNQTSLYFCASSPPGLGIEKLFFGSGTQLSVL.

This chain connects TRBV5-4 to TRBJ2-2; 8 bases map to TRBD2. CDR3 length equals 16 residues. CDR1 SGHNT and CDR2 YYREEE come from the germline V gene (reference sequence). With 3 bases clipped from V and 4 bases from J, the junction kept 8 bases outside the gene matches. The CDR3: CASSYQRELGTGELFF. DNA for the CDR3: TGTGCCAGCAGCTACCAGCGGGAGCTGGGCACCGGGGAGCTGTTTTTT.

This chain uses TRBV15 with TRBJ2-1; D ambiguous. The CDR3 is 14 residues long. Germline V gene data show CDR1 as LNHNV and CDR2 as YYDKDF (reference sequence). Deletions cut 9 bases from V and 8 bases from J, with 20 bases between. The CDR3 region has the DNA TGTGCCACTCACCAGGATGCTAATTCCTATGAGCAGTTCTTC. Its translation is CATHQDANSYEQFF.